The entry below describes one TCR beta chain. Its binding antigen is unknown. No clone much larger than this one lies a single base away; base qualities are absent. The cohort was made up of about 670 healthy bone marrow donors. At the time of sampling, all cohort members were nominally healthy, though unrecorded immune exposures were likely present. The donor was CMV seropositive and was included in the group of approximately 310 seropositive cohort members. A peripheral blood sample was collected from each donor, and TCR beta sequencing was performed on peripheral blood mononuclear cells. The Qiagen DNeasy Blood Extraction Kit was used to extract genomic DNA from the blood cell samples. The CDR1 and CDR2 encoded by the germline V gene are SGHTA and FQGNSA. V drops 6 bases and J drops 7 bases, leaving 15 bases in between. The CDR3, from cysteine to phenylalanine, totals 13 residues. Of the read, only the CDR3 DNA is kept; its 39 bases are in frame from base 1.

This specimen comes from a study of cytomegalovirus exposure and HLA in healthy donors (dated by TCRdb to about 2017). In the study overall: According to an earlier analysis of a few hundred of the donors, roughly 180 million T cells yielded roughly 110 million unique TCR beta sequences and around 280 Gb of sequence data. The aim of the study was to test whether cataloging public T cell receptors could identify signatures of past pathogen exposure. Of the roughly 420 genotyped donors, roughly 76% were placed in the genetic ancestry cluster associated with self-reported Caucasian donors. An earlier analysis of roughly 580 of the donors used high-throughput TCR beta sequencing to judge whether each TCR beta V gene segment behaved as functional or pseudogenic. The T cell repertoires of roughly 660 subjects were profiled by immunosequencing and related to cytomegalovirus serostatus. All discovery cohort repertoires had been generated on a single sequencing platform. Across about 380 genotyped donors of the cohort, an average of approximately 220,000 unique TCR beta nucleotide sequences per donor were sequenced, and roughly a sixth of those sequences were non-productive. The later analysis used no new phenotypic data to find candidate immune exposures, relying instead on TCR beta sequences and their occurrence across donors. HLA typing covered class I and class II loci at four-digit resolution. In addition to the first cohort of several hundred subjects, a separate validation cohort of 130 or so different subjects was used. The number of typed donors differed by locus: about 620-640 for A, B, C, DRB1 and DQB1; 522 for DQA1; 606 for DPA1; and around 450 for DPB1. The study combined high-throughput TCR immunosequencing, statistical association of individual TCRs with disease status, and machine learning to predict cytomegalovirus infection status. Roughly 300 gigabases of sequencing data and some 85 million unique TCR sequences were included in an early release covering roughly 600 HLA-typed donors. A later analysis re-examined previously published TCR beta repertoires from over 500 donors and added high-resolution HLA genotyping to investigate patterns of TCR occurrence. Several DR-DQ haplotypes were treated as single units for association and clustering because of strong linkage in the cohort. In a later genetic analysis, genome-wide SNP genotypes for about 65% of the roughly 670 donors were used, and that subset was treated as a discovery cohort. Alongside the repertoire data, information on donor age, sex, ethnicity and CMV serostatus was compiled. The research as a whole found: An earlier analysis of some 560 of the donors showed that most TCR beta V segments appeared in productive rearrangements either about 90% or about 30% of the time, which broadly matched IMGT annotations. A cluster of highly shared sequence variants was judged likely to be a technical artifact of the sequencing pipeline. In a later analysis, HLA-associated TCR beta chains were found to be more clonally expanded and to have lower generation probabilities than equally common non-associated chains. HLA typing was unavailable for some donors at each locus, so association tests used only the typed subset. A few of the identified cytomegalovirus-associated TCR beta chains were confirmed in vitro to be specific for cytomegalovirus antigens. At a false discovery rate of 0.05, a later analysis linked under 20,000 TCR beta sequences to specific HLA alleles. A later genetic analysis associated a missense DCLRE1C variant with V-gene and J-gene trimming of TCR beta chains, and an independent cohort replicated the association. CMV serostatus was the only immune exposure information available for the cohort. This cohort had only TCR beta chains sequenced, and the lack of alpha or paired-chain data limited which features could be detected. Linkage disequilibrium might explain the correlated functional status among segregating V segments, but an unknown experimental factor could not be ruled out. A total of fewer than 200 TCR beta chains were listed by the study as associated with cytomegalovirus. In both the original and validation cohorts, the classifier was reported to diagnose cytomegalovirus status with high specificity and sensitivity. A further reported finding was that TCR beta sequences accurately predicted the HLA-A and HLA-B alleles for most subjects in the first cohort. According to a later analysis, most CMV-associated TCR beta chains appeared to be HLA-restricted, and the HLA associations seemed to be driven largely by CMV exposure. The presence/absence analyses assumed that sequencing depth was roughly uniform across donors, and that assumption may not be true. The authors suggested that the approach could potentially be extended to other disease states and immunological phenotypes. In a later analysis, the rate of TCR association differed among HLA loci, with DRB1 alleles having the most associated TCRs and HLA-C alleles having the fewest. The 87-base-pair reads could not distinguish some IMGT-functional V segments, including TRBV6-2 and TRBV6-3, so those segments were excluded. Across donors, most TCR sequences were observed very rarely, whereas some public TCRs were present in many individuals. According to a later analysis, parvovirus B19, influenza, CMV and Epstein-Barr virus appeared linked to several top co-occurrence clusters. Assigning TCR associations to individual alleles was difficult when HLA alleles, especially DR and DQ, strongly co-occurred. Because counts were too low, about 17 rarely observed V segments, including chromosome 9 orphons, were excluded from the earlier analysis of several hundred of the donors. A later genetic analysis reported fewer N-insertions in productive TCRs among donors in an Asian-associated ancestry cluster than the roughly 700-donor mean.

Libraries were made using the immunoSEQ multiplex PCR assay. For the multiplex PCR, a mixture combining 60 forward primers for TCR Vbeta segments and 13 reverse primers for TCR Jbeta segments was used. Amplification of the CDR3 region of rearranged TCR beta genes was performed with a multiplex PCR assay on genomic DNA. Amplified TCR beta libraries were sequenced as 87-base-pair reads on the Illumina HiSeq System. Regarding the original processing steps: In a later analysis, around 80 million unique TCR beta chains were counted across the 690 or so repertoires, and approximately 11 million of these chains were shared by at least two donors. Raw reads were error-corrected and collapsed into unique sequences with a nearest-neighbor algorithm that merged closely related sequences to remove PCR and sequencing errors. Alignment of CDR3 sequences to IMGT reference sequences was used to assign V, D and J gene segments. For a sequence to be retained, a match of at least six nucleotides to both a V gene segment and a J gene segment was required. Rearrangements were called productive when the CDR3 lacked stop codons and stayed in frame with V and J; all others were non-productive. CDR3 was defined by IMGT convention, running from the second conserved V-encoded cysteine to the conserved J-encoded phenylalanine. The earlier analysis of 450 to 750 of the donors excluded any sequence lacking an unambiguous match to a single V gene segment. An earlier analysis of 587 of the donors called V segments functional above 56.7% productive rearrangements and segregating when the between-donor standard deviation exceeded 5%. A statistical classification framework was built to diagnose cytomegalovirus status from the catalog of TCR beta chain sequences. In a later analysis, V and J genes were assigned by comparing TCR nucleotide sequences against IMGT/GENE-DB human TR gene sequences. Using the TCRdist pipeline, a later analysis assigned CDR3 sequences along with most-parsimonious VDJ recombination scenarios. In a later analysis, each TCR beta chain was defined by its CDR3 amino acid sequence together with its V-gene family, and reads without a unique V-gene family were excluded. In a later analysis, some 600 highly shared, low-generation-probability nucleotide sequences were removed to address suspected cross-contamination and a sequencing artifact. For each public chain, a later analysis derived a clonal expansion index from normalized ranks of inferred template counts within each repertoire. Generation probabilities in a later analysis came from a VDJ recombination model fitted to out-of-frame rearrangements, and those results were checked against IGoR. In a later analysis, hypergeometric tests were used to score TCR-TCR, TCR-HLA and TCR-CMV co-occurrence, with a repertoire-size bias correction applied to TCR pairs. In a later analysis, false discovery rates were estimated by permuting HLA or CMV assignments 20 times. In a later analysis, co-occurring TCRs were grouped using DBSCAN, and TCRdist sequence similarity was added for clustering within HLA-allele-positive subsets. Repertoires with fewer than 30,000 or more than 120,000 public chains were left out of co-occurrence clustering, as were five repertoires with anomalous nucleotide sharing. TCRdb stores this immuneACCESS table with in-frame sequences only. Part of the clones is absent; in the studies checked, under half of the shortfall reflects unresolved V genes, and no reason is known for the rest. Clone size and the V and J calls come from that table; the DNA yielded D and trimming. This sample holds about 200,000 clones; roughly 85% were observed only once. In total, the top ten clones hold roughly 4.5% of the sample.

The sample consisted of PBMCs. This TCR was recovered from a woman aged 25 to 39 in good health and CMV-seropositive. This sequence uses TRBV7-2 and TRBJ1-1; no D gene call is confident. The CDR3 amino acid sequence is: CASSLGGFGEAFF. The sequence in DNA is TGTGCCAGCAGTCTCGGAGGATTTGGTGAAGCTTTCTTT.